This T cell receptor beta chain came from a study of blood T cell repertoires in COVID-19. In the study overall: T cells, B-cell-depleted T cells, or PBMCs supplied cDNA or gDNA.

Generated by immunoSEQ multiplex PCR, the TCRdb table keeps only in-frame clones and is missing some. The sample lists roughly 200,000 clones; 80% to 90% were seen once. The CDR3 sequence is 16 residues long. Germline assignment: CDR1 LNHDA and CDR2 SQIVND (reference sequence). V gave up 1 base and J gave up 4 bases, with 14 bases separating them. The sequencing sample was made of peripheral blood. The source of this sequence is a human donor with active or convalescent COVID-19. The donor label of this sample is uncertain. The V gene is TRBV19, the J gene TRBJ1-5; D may be TRBD1 (5 bases). Here the CDR3 reads CASSIAGVGFNQPQHF. DNA of the CDR3: TGTGCCAGTAGTATAGCGGGGGTCGGATTTAATCAGCCCCAGCATTTT.